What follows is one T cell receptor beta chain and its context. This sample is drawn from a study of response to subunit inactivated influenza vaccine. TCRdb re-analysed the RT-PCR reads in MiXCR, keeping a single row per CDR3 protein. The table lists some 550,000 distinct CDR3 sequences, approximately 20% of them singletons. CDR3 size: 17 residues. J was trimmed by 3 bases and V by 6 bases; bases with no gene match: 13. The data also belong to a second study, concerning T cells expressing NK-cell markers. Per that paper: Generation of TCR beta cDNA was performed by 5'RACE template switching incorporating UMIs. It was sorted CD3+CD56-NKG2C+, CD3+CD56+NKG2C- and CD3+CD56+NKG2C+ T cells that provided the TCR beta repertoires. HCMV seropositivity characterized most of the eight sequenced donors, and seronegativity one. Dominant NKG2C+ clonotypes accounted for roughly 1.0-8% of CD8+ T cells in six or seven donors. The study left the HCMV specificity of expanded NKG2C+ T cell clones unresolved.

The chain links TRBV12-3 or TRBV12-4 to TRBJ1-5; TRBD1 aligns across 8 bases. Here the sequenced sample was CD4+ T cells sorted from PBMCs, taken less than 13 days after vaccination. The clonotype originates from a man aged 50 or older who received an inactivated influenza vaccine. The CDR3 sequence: CASSRGQGVSDNQPQHF. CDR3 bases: TGTGCCAGCAGCCGTGGACAGGGTGTTTCGGACAATCAGCCCCAGCATTTT.